These 18 T cell receptor beta chains share one sample of origin, sequenced in a study of blood T cell repertoires in COVID-19. Clones were read by immunoSEQ multiplex PCR, and TCRdb kept only the in-frame ones, dropping some. The data show fewer than 70,000 clones, with approximately 91% seen just once and 7% to 10% held by the top ten. Sample: peripheral blood. These receptors originate from a woman aged 70-85 years with active COVID-19.

For the CDR3, the DNA is TGTGCCAGCAGTAAGGGGAACCAAGAGACCCAGTACTTC. Translating gives CASSKGNQETQYF. The V and J genes are TRBV7-3 and TRBJ2-5, with D possibly TRBD1 on 5 matching bases. The V end was cut by 6 bases, the J end by 0 bases, with 8 bases between. This CDR3 is 13 amino acids long. Germline V lookup: CDR1 SGHTA, CDR2 FQGTGA.

The chain combines TRBV28 with TRBJ2-7, with D possibly being TRBD2 (5 bases). Germline values: CDR1 MDHEN, CDR2 SYDVKM. V gave up 6 bases and J gave up 3 bases, with 9 bases separating them. The CDR3 sequence is 12 residues long. The CDR3 DNA reads TGTGCCAGCAGGGGGAGCAACTACGAGCAGTACTTC. Its protein is CASRGSNYEQYF.

The rearrangement joins TRBV5-1 to TRBJ2-3; 10 bases fit TRBD2. Germline CDR1 and CDR2: SGHRS and YFSETQ. The CDR3 spans 15 residues. V lost 3 bases to trimming and J lost 9 bases; unmatched junction nucleotides: 10. DNA of the CDR3: TGCGCCAGCAGCTCTAGCGGGAGAGCGGAGCAGACGCAGTATTTT. Encoded protein: CASSSSGRAEQTQYF.

V gene TRBV19 combines with J gene TRBJ1-1; 11 bases align to TRBD1. The germline V gene has CDR1 LNHDA and CDR2 SQIVND (reference sequence). The CDR3 consists of 17 residues. The V gene end was trimmed by 5 bases and the J gene end by 6 bases; junction bases not matched to a gene: 14. This chain's CDR3 is CASSVGQGVVSFAEAFF. CDR3 coding DNA: TGTGCCAGTAGTGTGGGACAGGGGGTCGTGTCTTTCGCTGAAGCTTTCTTT.

CDR3 bases: TGTGCCAGCAGTTACTCTCCCTTCGACAGGGGGGAGTTCTTC. This codes for CASSYSPFDRGEFF. This rearrangement joins TRBV6-5 to TRBJ2-1, with 9 bases fitting TRBD1. This CDR3 spans 14 amino acids. V trimming: 0 bases; J trimming: 14 bases; junction bases outside the gene matches: 8. Per the germline V gene, CDR1 is MNHEY and CDR2 is SVGAGI.

The V and J genes are TRBV7-3 and TRBJ1-1; 9 bases line up with TRBD1. This CDR3 spans 15 amino acids. With 5 bases clipped from V and 0 bases from J, the junction kept 4 bases outside the gene matches. CDR1 and CDR2 (germline): SGHTA, FQGTGA. The CDR3 nucleotides read TGTGCCAGCAGCGCCACAGGGGGCCTGAACACTGAAGCTTTCTTT. This translates into CASSATGGLNTEAFF.

This clone was seen only a few times. The chain carries TRBV25-1 and TRBJ2-1, with a possible D match to TRBD2 (5 bases). The germline V and J ends were trimmed by 6 bases and 0 bases, with 15 bases remaining between them. Germline lookup yields CDR1 MGHDK and CDR2 SYGVNS. This CDR3 contains 16 residues. CDR3 in amino acids: CASSGIGVSSYNEQFF. CDR3 coding DNA: TGTGCCAGCAGCGGGATCGGGGTCAGCTCCTACAATGAGCAGTTCTTC.

V and J are TRBV2 and TRBJ2-7; 11 nucleotides match TRBD2. The V gene end was trimmed by 7 bases and the J gene end by 4 bases; junction bases not matched to a gene: 6. Germline V gene lookup returns CDR1 SNHLY and CDR2 FYNNEI. The CDR3 sequence is 14 residues long. The CDR3 here is CASTSGTSGYEQYF. As DNA, the CDR3 is TGTGCCAGCACCTCCGGGACTAGCGGTTACGAGCAGTACTTC.

The rearrangement joins TRBV4-1 to TRBJ2-7; 7 bases agree with TRBD1. V dropped 0 bases and J dropped 3; count of bases not matched to a gene: 8. This CDR3 comprises 16 residues. Germline CDR1 MGHRA, CDR2 YSYEKL. Written as DNA, the CDR3 is TGCGCCAGCAGCCAAGATATCGGACAGGATCTCTACGAGCAGTACTTC. Its protein is CASSQDIGQDLYEQYF.

The table lists this clone with a few counts. This chain uses TRBV24-1 with TRBJ2-4; TRBD1 might be the D (7 bases). CDR3 length equals 15 residues. The V end lost 4 bases, the J end lost 8 bases, and 17 bases lay between the germline ends. Per the germline V gene, CDR1 is KGHDR and CDR2 is SFDVKD. The CDR3 loop is CATSEGQGGRHIQYF. The CDR3 region has the DNA TGTGCCACCAGTGAGGGTCAGGGGGGAAGGCACATTCAGTACTTC.

This chain joins TRBV30 and TRBJ2-7, with TRBD1 identical over 7 bases. Germline CDR1 reads GTSNPN; CDR2 reads SVGIG (reference sequence). The CDR3 sequence is 14 residues long. V lost 4 bases and J lost 0; bases outside the gene matches: 6. The CDR3 spells CAWNPTGTSYEQYF. The DNA for the CDR3 is TGTGCCTGGAATCCGACAGGGACCTCCTACGAGCAGTACTTC.

This clone was detected only a few times. The chain uses TRBV2 and TRBJ2-1; 11 positions match TRBD2. The CDR3 length is 16 residues. J was trimmed by 2 bases and V by 3 bases; bases with no gene match: 3. Germline assignment: CDR1 SNHLY and CDR2 FYNNEI. The CDR3 is CASSDASGGPYNEQFF. The CDR3 nucleotides are TGTGCCAGCAGTGATGCTAGCGGGGGGCCCTACAATGAGCAGTTCTTC.

The chain uses TRBV7-9 and TRBJ2-3, with 7 positions matching TRBD2. Germline V gene sequence: CDR1 SEHNR, CDR2 FQNEAQ (reference sequence). After removal of 3 bases from V and 5 bases from J, the junction contained 8 bases not matched to a gene. This CDR3 region has 15 residues. This CDR3 is CASSLFAGVVDTQYF. CDR3 sequence (DNA): TGTGCCAGCAGCTTGTTTGCGGGAGTGGTAGATACGCAGTATTTT. The full variable domain, with the rest looked up from reference TRBV7-9 and TRBJ2-3, is DTGVSQNPRHKITKRGQNVTFRCDPISEHNRLYWYRQTLGQGPEFLTYFQNEAQLEKSRLLSDRFSAERPKGSFSTLEIQRTEQGDSAMYLCASSLFAGVVDTQYFGPGTRLTVL.

The J gene is TRBJ2-1, the V gene TRBV7-8; weak D call: TRBD2 (5 bases). There are 15 residues in the CDR3. Between the trimmed V and J ends, which lost 5 bases and 3 bases, there was a span of 14 bases. In germline, CDR1 is SGHVS, CDR2 FQNEAQ. DNA for the CDR3: TGTGCCAGCAGCGAAACGGACTTCATCTACAATGAGCAGTTCTTC. Protein sequence: CASSETDFIYNEQFF.

The chain links TRBV28 to TRBJ2-2; a weak D match, TRBD2 (5 bases). V shed 6 bases and J shed 7 bases, with 18 bases lying between them. Germline V gene lookup returns CDR1 MDHEN and CDR2 SYDVKM. The CDR3 is 15 residues long. The CDR3 sequence: CASSLLRDTFGELFF. DNA of the CDR3: TGTGCCAGCAGCCTTCTCCGGGATACATTCGGGGAGCTGTTTTTT.

This sequence joins TRBV28 and TRBJ2-3; TRBD2 aligns across 9 bases. There are 15 residues in the CDR3. J gave up 4 bases and V 5 bases, and 7 bases lay outside the gene matches. In germline, CDR1 is MDHEN, CDR2 SYDVKM. This chain's CDR3 is CASSPLAGVPDTQYF. The CDR3 DNA reads TGTGCCAGCAGTCCTTTAGCGGGAGTACCAGATACGCAGTATTTT.

V gene TRBV14 combines with J gene TRBJ1-2, with D unclear. Trimming removed 4 bases at V and 3 bases at J, with 15 bases between. This CDR3 is 15 amino acids long. Germline CDR1 and CDR2: SGHDN and FVKESK. The CDR3 nucleotides are TGTGCCAGCAGCCGAAGCCTCCTGACTGACTATGGCTACACCTTC. Translation gives CASSRSLLTDYGYTF. Full variable domain (remainder filled in from reference TRBV14 and TRBJ1-2): EAGVTQFPSHSVIEKGQTVTLRCDPISGHDNLYWYRRVMGKEIKFLLHFVKESKQDESGMPNNRFLAERTGGTYSTLKVQPAELEDSGVYFCASSRSLLTDYGYTFGSGTRLTVV.

The V and J genes are TRBV30 and TRBJ2-3, with a tentative D call TRBD1 (5 bases). Trimming removed 0 bases at V and 5 bases at J, with 21 bases between. The CDR3 covers 17 residues. Per germline, CDR1 GTSNPN and CDR2 SVGIG (reference sequence). The DNA for the CDR3 is TGTGCCTGGAGTGTAAGTTCGGACGGGCTAAGGGGAGATACGCAGTATTTT. It yields the protein CAWSVSSDGLRGDTQYF.